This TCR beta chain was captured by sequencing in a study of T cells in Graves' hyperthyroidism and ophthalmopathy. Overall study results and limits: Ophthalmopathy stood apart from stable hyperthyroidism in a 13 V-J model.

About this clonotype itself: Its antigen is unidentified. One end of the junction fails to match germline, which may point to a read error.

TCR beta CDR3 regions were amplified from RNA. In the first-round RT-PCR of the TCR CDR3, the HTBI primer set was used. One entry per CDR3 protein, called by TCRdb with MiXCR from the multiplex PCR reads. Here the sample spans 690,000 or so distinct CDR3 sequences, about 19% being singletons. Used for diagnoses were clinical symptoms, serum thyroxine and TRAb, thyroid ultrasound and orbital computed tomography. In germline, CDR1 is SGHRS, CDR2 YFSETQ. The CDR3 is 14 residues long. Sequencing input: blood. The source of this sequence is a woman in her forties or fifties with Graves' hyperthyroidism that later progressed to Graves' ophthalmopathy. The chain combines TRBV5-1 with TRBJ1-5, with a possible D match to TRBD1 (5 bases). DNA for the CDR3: TGCGCCGGCAGCTTGGGGCAACCCAATCAGCCCCAGCATTTT. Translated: CAGSLGQPNQPQHF. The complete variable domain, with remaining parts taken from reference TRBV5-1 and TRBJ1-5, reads KAGVTQTPRYLIKTRGQQVTLSCSPISGHRSVSWYQQTPGQGLQFLFEYFSETQRNKGNFPGRFSGRQFSNSRSEMNVSTLELGDSALYLCAGSLGQPNQPQHFGDGTRLSIL.